These 6 T cell receptor beta chains were sequenced from one sample in a study of blood T cell repertoires in COVID-19. Data came from immunoSEQ multiplex PCR; TCRdb stores just in-frame clones and leaves some out. This sample has 300,000 or so clones, with 70% to 90% found just once. The specimen was PBMCs or T cells enriched from blood (not recorded which). Receptor source: a woman aged 40-49 years with acute COVID-19.

The chain recombines TRBV7-9 with TRBJ1-4; D unclear. Germline CDR1 is SEHNR and CDR2 is FQNEAQ (reference sequence). Trimming left V 1 base short and J 5 bases short, with 14 bases between. The CDR3 length is 16 residues. In DNA form, the CDR3 reads TGTGCCAGCAGCTTAGTTCTGGGGAGCGTAAATGAAAAACTGTTTTTT. Encoded protein: CASSLVLGSVNEKLFF. The full variable domain, its missing parts supplied by reference TRBV7-9 and TRBJ1-4, is DTGVSQNPRHKITKRGQNVTFRCDPISEHNRLYWYRQTLGQGPEFLTYFQNEAQLEKSRLLSDRFSAERPKGSFSTLEIQRTEQGDSAMYLCASSLVLGSVNEKLFFGSGTQLSVL.

This chain joins TRBV7-6 and TRBJ2-5; possibly TRBD1 for D (5 bases). V was trimmed by 2 bases and J by 5 bases, leaving 18 bases between them. CDR1 and CDR2 from the germline V gene are SGHVS and FNYEAQ. CDR3 length: 16 amino acids. The CDR3, as DNA: TGTGCCAGCAGCTTACTAGGCAGCCTCTCAGGGGAGACCCAGTACTTC. Its translation is CASSLLGSLSGETQYF.

This clone has a handful of counts. The chain links TRBV15 to TRBJ1-2; D ambiguous. The ends were cut back, 5 bases at V and 0 bases at J, with 25 bases in the middle. This CDR3 comprises 19 residues. Germline CDR1 is LNHNV and CDR2 is YYDKDF (reference sequence). The CDR3 here is CATSSPGGLISGSNYGYTF. The CDR3 nucleotides are TGTGCCACCAGCTCCCCCGGAGGGTTGATCTCCGGGTCTAACTATGGCTACACCTTC. Full variable domain (rest looked up from reference TRBV15 and TRBJ1-2): DAMVIQNPRYQVTQFGKPVTLSCSQTLNHNVMYWYQQKSSQAPKLLFHYYDKDFNNEADTPDNFQSRRPNTSFCFLDIRSPGLGDTAMYLCATSSPGGLISGSNYGYTFGSGTRLTVV.

V usage is TRBV5-6 and J usage is TRBJ2-2, with 13 nucleotides matching TRBD2. The CDR3 is 17 amino acids. Germline CDR1 is SGHDT and CDR2 is YYEEEE. The junction had 6 bases not matched to a gene; V was cut back by 4 bases and J by 3 bases. CDR3 in amino acids: CASSGGTSGIHTGELFF. The CDR3 region has the DNA TGTGCCAGCAGCGGCGGGACTAGCGGGATCCACACCGGGGAGCTGTTTTTT.

The rearrangement links TRBV7-2 to TRBJ1-3; D gene ambiguous. V lost 1 base and J lost 1, with 11 bases in between. The CDR3 runs to 16 residues. Germline-derived CDR1 and CDR2 are SGHTA and FQGNSA. CDR3 DNA: TGTGCCAGCAGCTTAGTAGGCGCAGGTTCTGGAAACACCATATATTTT. Its protein is CASSLVGAGSGNTIYF.

This chain joins TRBV14 and TRBJ1-2, with 7 bases aligning to TRBD1. V shed 0 bases, J shed 9 bases, and the junction held 7 bases outside the gene matches. Germline loops: CDR1 SGHDN, CDR2 FVKESK. The CDR3 is 14 amino acids. The CDR3 is CASSQDHRGASYTF. The CDR3 DNA follows: TGTGCCAGCAGCCAAGATCACAGGGGAGCTAGCTACACCTTC.